These 13 T cell receptor beta chains came from one sample sequenced in a study of blood T cell repertoires in COVID-19. Assay: immunoSEQ multiplex PCR; the TCRdb copy retains only in-frame clones and omits some. The sample lists over 120,000 clones; about 85% were seen once. The sample taken for sequencing was peripheral blood. The receptors stem from a human donor with acute or convalescent COVID-19. The donor label of this sample is uncertain.

Worth noting for this clone: Other nucleotide sequences in the sample specify the same CDR3. The chain has TRBV9 and TRBJ2-3, with 10 bases aligning to TRBD2. This CDR3 is 17 amino acids long. CDR1 and CDR2 (germline): SGDLS, YYNGEE. The junction had 4 bases not matched to a gene; V was cut back by 0 bases and J by 0 bases. The DNA for the CDR3 is TGTGCCAGCAGCGTAGGGCTAGCGGGGGCTAGCACAGATACGCAGTATTTT. Its translation is CASSVGLAGASTDTQYF. Filled out from reference TRBV9 and TRBJ2-3, the complete variable domain reads DSGVTQTPKHLITATGQRVTLRCSPRSGDLSVYWYQQSLDQGLQFLIQYYNGEERAKGNILERFSAQQFPDLHSELNLSSLELGDSALYFCASSVGLAGASTDTQYFGPGTRLTVL.

The chain couples TRBV30 to TRBJ1-5; D is perhaps TRBD1 (5 bases). CDR1 GTSNPN and CDR2 SVGIG come from the germline V gene (reference sequence). This CDR3 contains 14 residues. The V end lost 3 bases, the J end lost 7 bases, and 16 bases lay between the germline ends. CDR3 coding DNA: TGTGCCTGGAGCGACCCGGGGGATCGGCAGCCCCAGCATTTT. This codes for CAWSDPGDRQPQHF.

A note on this clone: At one end the junction does not follow the germline gene, possibly because of a read error. The chain carries TRBV6-5 and TRBJ1-5, with 7 bases fitting TRBD1. Germline V gene sequence: CDR1 MNHEY, CDR2 SVGAGI. CDR3 size: 15 residues. The CDR3 DNA reads as TGTGCCAGCAGCAGAACTACAGGGACAGATCAGCCCCGGCATTTT. It encodes CASSRTTGTDQPRHF.

The chain joins TRBV5-4 to TRBJ1-2; tentatively, D is TRBD1 (6 bases). Trimming removed 3 bases at V and 10 bases at J, with 13 bases between. Per the germline V gene, CDR1 is SGHNT and CDR2 is YYREEE (reference sequence). This CDR3 has 12 amino acids. CDR3 loop: CASSSAGVDYTF. In DNA, the CDR3 is TGTGCCAGCAGCTCGGCAGGGGTTGACTACACCTTC.

This clone was observed at least ten times. In DNA form, the CDR3 reads TGTGCCAGCAGTGAATTTATCTTCGCTAATGAAAAACTGTTTTTT. It translates to CASSEFIFANEKLFF. The V and J genes are TRBV25-1 and TRBJ1-4; D ambiguous. The V gene's germline CDR1 is MGHDK and CDR2 SYGVNS. The CDR3 runs 15 residues. The V and J ends lost 1 base and 3 bases respectively, with 9 bases between them.

The gene calls are TRBV27 and TRBJ1-6; 7 nucleotides match TRBD1. V shed 8 bases, J shed 7 bases, and the junction held 17 bases outside the gene matches. This CDR3 region has 17 residues. Germline assignment: CDR1 MNHEY and CDR2 SMNVEV (reference sequence). The CDR3 DNA is TGTGCCAGCCGTACAGGGGTAACGAAGATTGTGAATTCACCCCTCCACTTT. Translation gives CASRTGVTKIVNSPLHF.

The rearrangement joins TRBV11-2 to TRBJ1-1; 8 bases fit TRBD1. Germline CDR1 and CDR2: SGHAT and FQNNGV. This CDR3 has 14 residues. V gave up 3 bases and J gave up 4 bases; unmatched junction bases: 4. The CDR3 protein is CASSFSGTGTEAFF. The CDR3 coding sequence is TGTGCCAGCAGCTTCTCCGGGACAGGCACTGAAGCTTTCTTT.

This clone has just a few counts. The CDR3 DNA is TGTGCCAGCAGCCAGTCCGCCCTCGGGGGAGGCTACACCTTC. It encodes CASSQSALGGGYTF. This rearrangement joins TRBV16 to TRBJ1-2; D possibly corresponds to TRBD1 (5 bases). Germline CDR1 is KGHSY and CDR2 is FQNENV. CDR3 length equals 14 residues. Trimming left V 3 bases short and J 8 bases short, with 16 bases between.

The chain combines TRBV5-8 with TRBJ2-3, with 11 bases lining up with TRBD2. This CDR3 spans 16 amino acids. Trimming cost V 4 bases and J 1 base; bases outside gene matches: 5. Looked up from germline, CDR1 is SGHTS and CDR2 is YDEGEE. The CDR3 DNA reads as TGTGCCAGCAGCCAAGGACTAGCGGGCGGCACAGATACGCAGTATTTT. As protein: CASSQGLAGGTDTQYF.

The V gene is TRBV6-6, the J gene TRBJ2-2; the match to TRBD2 covers 7 bases. CDR1 and CDR2 (germline): MNHNY, SVGAGI (reference sequence). This CDR3 is 15 amino acids long. The trim removed 0 bases at V and 6 bases at J, leaving 4 bases unmatched. Here the CDR3 DNA reads TGTGCCAGCAGTTACTCGGGACTAAATTCCGGGGAGCTGTTTTTT. It codes for CASSYSGLNSGELFF.

The V call is TRBV27, the J call TRBJ2-2; 8 nucleotides agree with TRBD1. The germline gives CDR1 MNHEY, CDR2 SMNVEV (reference sequence). CDR3 length: 18 residues. V was clipped by 4 bases and J by 6 bases; unmatched bases: 16. CDR3 nucleotides: TGTGCCAGCAGTTCCGACTACCGACAGGGGCGTACGTCCGGGGAGCTGTTTTTT. Protein: CASSSDYRQGRTSGELFF.

The chain is built from TRBV3-1 (or the pseudogene TRBV3-2) and TRBJ1-1; TRBD1 is a possible D gene (6 bases). With 1 base removed from V and 4 bases from J, the gap between germline ends came to 16 bases. CDR3 length: 16 residues. From germline, CDR1 is LGHDT and CDR2 YNNKEL (reference sequence). The CDR3 bases are TGTGCCAGCAGCCAAGGGGGCTGGTTACAGGGCACTGAAGCTTTCTTT. Translated, it gives CASSQGGWLQGTEAFF.

This rearrangement joins TRBV19 to TRBJ2-4, with D uncertain. Germline CDR1 reads LNHDA; CDR2 reads SQIVND (reference sequence). Trimming left V 2 bases short and J 0 bases short, with 11 bases between. The CDR3 consists of 16 residues. The CDR3 DNA sequence: TGTGCCAGTAGTATACAGGAAGAGTTAGCCAAAAACATTCAGTACTTC. Protein: CASSIQEELAKNIQYF. Full variable domain (missing parts from reference TRBV19 and TRBJ2-4): DGGITQSPKYLFRKEGQNVTLSCEQNLNHDAMYWYRQDPGQGLRLIYYSQIVNDFQKGDIAEGYSVSREKKESFPLTVTSAQKNPTAFYLCASSIQEELAKNIQYFGAGTRLSVL.